The clone carrying this T cell receptor (beta chain) was observed a handful of times. The antigen is undetermined. This sample stems from a study of identical twins. Findings and caveats of the study: Recombination models fit unrelated individuals' TCR alpha sharing but underestimated twins'. Out-of-frame alpha sequences common to twins exhibited an excess of low generation probability.

TCRdb called the 5' RACE reads again in MiXCR, with one record for every CDR3 protein. The sample records some 500,000 distinct CDR3 sequences, around 15% being singletons. Germline CDR1 reads LGHDT; CDR2 reads YNNKEL (reference sequence). The trim removed 5 bases at V and 10 bases at J, leaving 4 bases unmatched. The CDR3 is 14 amino acids. In addition, the sample was reused for a study of yellow fever vaccine responses in identical twins.

This chain connects TRBV3-1 to TRBJ2-1, with 14 bases aligning to TRBD2. Sequences were obtained from CD4+ T cells sorted from blood. The clonotype comes from a young woman in good health. The CDR3 is CASSLWTSGGEQFF. The CDR3 region has the DNA TGTGCCAGCAGCTTATGGACTAGCGGGGGGGAGCAGTTCTTC.